The 17 T cell receptor beta chains given below trace back to one sample, sequenced in a study of T-cell reconstitution after alpha-beta-depleted transplantation in children. TCRbeta library construction was performed incorporating unique molecular identifiers. TCRdb itself ran the PCR reads through MiXCR, one entry per CDR3 protein. There are more than 450,000 distinct CDR3 sequences in the sample; around 20% occur only once, and 3.3% lies in the top ten. This specimen was PBMCs from the stem cell graft donor, taken from the stem cell graft. These receptors originate from a human donor who donated a stem cell graft to a child with acute lymphoblastic leukemia.

This clonotype was recorded a few times. V usage is TRBV6-5 and J usage is TRBJ2-1; TRBD2 matches at 11 bases. V was pared by 6 bases and J by 6 bases, with 7 bases of the junction left unmatched. This CDR3 spans 15 amino acids. CDR1 and CDR2 (germline): MNHEY, SVGAGI. The CDR3 region is CASRLLAGVGNEQFF. CDR3 sequence (DNA): TGTGCCAGCAGATTACTAGCGGGAGTGGGCAATGAGCAGTTCTTC.

This rearrangement joins TRBV27 to TRBJ1-2; possibly TRBD1 for D (5 bases). V gave up 7 bases and J gave up 12 bases, with 18 bases separating them. This CDR3 is 12 amino acids long. Looked up from germline, CDR1 is MNHEY and CDR2 is SMNVEV (reference sequence). The CDR3 protein is CASTGDHWGDTF. The CDR3 nucleotides are TGTGCCAGCACCGGGGACCACTGGGGCGACACCTTC.

The gene calls are TRBV29-1 and TRBJ2-7; perhaps TRBD2 as D (6 bases). The CDR3 is 12 amino acids. The germline gives CDR1 SQVTM, CDR2 ANQGSEA. The V end lost 7 bases, the J end lost 7 bases, and 17 bases lay between the germline ends. CDR3 DNA sequence: TGCAGCGCTAGGGTCGGGGCGGGGGAGCAGTACTTC. It is translated as CSARVGAGEQYF.

This clonotype was seen a handful of times. CDR3: CASSLAWGLRNTEAFF. The CDR3 DNA reads as TGCGCCAGCAGCTTGGCTTGGGGGCTGAGGAACACTGAAGCTTTCTTT. The chain uses TRBV5-1 and TRBJ1-1; D might be TRBD1 (6 bases). V was pared by 0 bases and J by 1 base, with 13 bases between. This CDR3 has 16 residues. Germline CDR1 is SGHRS and CDR2 is YFSETQ. The full variable domain, rest sourced from reference TRBV5-1 and TRBJ1-1, is KAGVTQTPRYLIKTRGQQVTLSCSPISGHRSVSWYQQTPGQGLQFLFEYFSETQRNKGNFPGRFSGRQFSNSRSEMNVSTLELGDSALYLCASSLAWGLRNTEAFFGQGTRLTVV.

This clonotype was counted only a few times. V is TRBV3-1 and J is TRBJ2-1; no definite D call. Germline CDR1 LGHDT, CDR2 YNNKEL (reference sequence). The CDR3 consists of 15 residues. V was cut by 1 base and J by 5 bases, with 12 bases left in between. This chain's CDR3 is CASSQAAVFNNEQFF. CDR3 sequence (DNA): TGTGCCAGCAGCCAAGCGGCGGTCTTTAACAATGAGCAGTTCTTC.

CDR3 amino acids: CASCSGTTSYEQYF. The DNA for the CDR3 is TGTGCTAGTTGCTCCGGGACTACCTCCTACGAGCAGTACTTC. The chain links TRBV12-5 to TRBJ2-7, with TRBD2 matching over 7 bases. CDR3 size: 14 residues. Trimming took 8 bases from V and 0 from J; bases not matched to a gene: 7. Looked up from germline, CDR1 is LGHNT and CDR2 is FRNRAP.

This clonotype was observed many times. This chain uses TRBV28 with TRBJ2-7; possibly TRBD2 for D (6 bases). CDR1 is MDHEN, CDR2 SYDVKM, per germline. Between the trimmed V and J ends, which lost 7 bases and 4 bases, there was a span of 23 bases. This CDR3 is built from 16 residues. As DNA, the CDR3 is TGTGCCAGCAAACCGTCGCGGCGGGATGATCAGTACGAGCAGTACTTC. Its protein is CASKPSRRDDQYEQYF.

The rearrangement uses TRBV7-9 and TRBJ1-2; D not resolved. Germline V gene sequence: CDR1 SEHNR, CDR2 FQNEAQ (reference sequence). Trimming stripped 2 bases from V and 5 bases from J, with 9 bases between. The CDR3 spans 13 residues. The CDR3 loop reads CASSLTTEYGYTF. The CDR3 nucleotides are TGTGCCAGCAGCTTAACAACAGAATATGGCTACACCTTC.

The table lists this clonotype with a few counts. V and J are TRBV3-1 and TRBJ2-7; D possibly corresponds to TRBD2 (5 bases). The CDR3 is 17 residues long. The germline V and J ends were trimmed by 1 base and 2 bases, with 18 bases remaining between them. Germline CDR1 is LGHDT and CDR2 is YNNKEL (reference sequence). The CDR3 here is CASSQVRLGLSAYEQYF. Written as DNA, the CDR3 is TGTGCCAGCAGCCAAGTCCGTCTCGGACTTTCAGCCTACGAGCAGTACTTC.

Notes on this clonotype: The junction departs from the called germline gene at one end, perhaps through a read error. This rearrangement joins TRBV6-4 to TRBJ2-4, with TRBD1 identical over 9 bases. The CDR3 is 19 residues long. Germline V gene sequence: CDR1 MRHNA, CDR2 SNTAGT. In DNA, the CDR3 is TGTGCCAGCAGTGACCGGACAGGGGAGGTTTTCACTGCCAAAAACATTCGGTACTTC. Encoded protein: CASSDRTGEVFTAKNIRYF.

This clonotype was seen more than once but under ten times. This chain joins TRBV9 and TRBJ2-1; D call uncertain. The CDR3 extends over 13 amino acids. The germline V gene has CDR1 SGDLS and CDR2 YYNGEE. V gave up 0 bases and J gave up 5 bases, with 6 bases separating them. Here the CDR3 reads CASSVDEHNEQFF. The DNA of the CDR3 is TGTGCCAGCAGCGTAGACGAGCACAATGAGCAGTTCTTC.

This clonotype appeared a few times. DNA for the CDR3: TGTGCCAGCAGCTGGATTGGTAAGACTGAAGCTTTCTTT. It codes for CASSWIGKTEAFF. The rearrangement uses TRBV12-3 or TRBV12-4 and TRBJ1-1; D is undetermined. The V gene lost 6 bases and the J gene lost 5 bases, with 13 bases spanning the gap. The length of the CDR3 is 13 residues.

This clonotype was seen at least ten times. In DNA, the CDR3 is TGCAGTGCTAGGTCCTCTAGCGGGCTTACCTACGAGCAGTACTTC. This translates into CSARSSSGLTYEQYF. The chain combines TRBV20-1 with TRBJ2-7; TRBD2 matches 8 bases. The V gene's germline CDR1 is DFQATT and CDR2 SNEGSKA (reference sequence). After removal of 3 bases from V and 2 bases from J, the junction contained 9 bases not matched to a gene. The CDR3 loop spans 15 amino acids.

The V and J genes are TRBV20-1 and TRBJ2-3, with TRBD2 matching 10 bases. V shed 5 bases and J 1 base; nucleotides not matched to a gene: 9. Germline-derived CDR1 and CDR2 are DFQATT and SNEGSKA (reference sequence). The CDR3 is made up of 16 amino acids. As DNA, the CDR3 is TGCAGTGCTCTAATTCTCGGACTAGCGGGCACAGATACGCAGTATTTT. Amino acid sequence: CSALILGLAGTDTQYF.

This clonotype was found a few times. For the CDR3, the DNA is TGCAGTGCTAGATCAGCTCTCGCTGAAGCTTTCTTT. This gives the protein CSARSALAEAFF. The chain uses TRBV20-1 and TRBJ1-1; the D is unclear. The CDR3 spans 12 residues. CDR1 and CDR2 from the germline V gene are DFQATT and SNEGSKA (reference sequence). V lost 2 bases to trimming and J lost 6 bases, with 10 bases between them.

This clonotype appeared a few times. The V gene is TRBV10-3, the J gene TRBJ2-3; 7 positions agree with TRBD2. Germline V gene lookup returns CDR1 ENHRY and CDR2 SYGVKD. This CDR3 has 14 residues. V was pared by 3 bases and J by 6 bases, with 6 bases of the junction left unmatched. This CDR3 is CAISDVLAPDTQYF. As DNA, the CDR3 is TGTGCCATCAGTGATGTACTAGCGCCCGATACGCAGTATTTT.

The rearrangement links TRBV6-1 to TRBJ2-1, with 7 bases lining up with TRBD2. V was clipped by 7 bases and J by 3 bases; unmatched bases: 12. Germline V gene lookup returns CDR1 MNHNS and CDR2 SASEGT. The CDR3 consists of 16 residues. The CDR3 protein is CASTRSGGGDYNEQFF. CDR3 bases: TGTGCCAGCACCCGGTCGGGGGGAGGAGACTACAATGAGCAGTTCTTC.